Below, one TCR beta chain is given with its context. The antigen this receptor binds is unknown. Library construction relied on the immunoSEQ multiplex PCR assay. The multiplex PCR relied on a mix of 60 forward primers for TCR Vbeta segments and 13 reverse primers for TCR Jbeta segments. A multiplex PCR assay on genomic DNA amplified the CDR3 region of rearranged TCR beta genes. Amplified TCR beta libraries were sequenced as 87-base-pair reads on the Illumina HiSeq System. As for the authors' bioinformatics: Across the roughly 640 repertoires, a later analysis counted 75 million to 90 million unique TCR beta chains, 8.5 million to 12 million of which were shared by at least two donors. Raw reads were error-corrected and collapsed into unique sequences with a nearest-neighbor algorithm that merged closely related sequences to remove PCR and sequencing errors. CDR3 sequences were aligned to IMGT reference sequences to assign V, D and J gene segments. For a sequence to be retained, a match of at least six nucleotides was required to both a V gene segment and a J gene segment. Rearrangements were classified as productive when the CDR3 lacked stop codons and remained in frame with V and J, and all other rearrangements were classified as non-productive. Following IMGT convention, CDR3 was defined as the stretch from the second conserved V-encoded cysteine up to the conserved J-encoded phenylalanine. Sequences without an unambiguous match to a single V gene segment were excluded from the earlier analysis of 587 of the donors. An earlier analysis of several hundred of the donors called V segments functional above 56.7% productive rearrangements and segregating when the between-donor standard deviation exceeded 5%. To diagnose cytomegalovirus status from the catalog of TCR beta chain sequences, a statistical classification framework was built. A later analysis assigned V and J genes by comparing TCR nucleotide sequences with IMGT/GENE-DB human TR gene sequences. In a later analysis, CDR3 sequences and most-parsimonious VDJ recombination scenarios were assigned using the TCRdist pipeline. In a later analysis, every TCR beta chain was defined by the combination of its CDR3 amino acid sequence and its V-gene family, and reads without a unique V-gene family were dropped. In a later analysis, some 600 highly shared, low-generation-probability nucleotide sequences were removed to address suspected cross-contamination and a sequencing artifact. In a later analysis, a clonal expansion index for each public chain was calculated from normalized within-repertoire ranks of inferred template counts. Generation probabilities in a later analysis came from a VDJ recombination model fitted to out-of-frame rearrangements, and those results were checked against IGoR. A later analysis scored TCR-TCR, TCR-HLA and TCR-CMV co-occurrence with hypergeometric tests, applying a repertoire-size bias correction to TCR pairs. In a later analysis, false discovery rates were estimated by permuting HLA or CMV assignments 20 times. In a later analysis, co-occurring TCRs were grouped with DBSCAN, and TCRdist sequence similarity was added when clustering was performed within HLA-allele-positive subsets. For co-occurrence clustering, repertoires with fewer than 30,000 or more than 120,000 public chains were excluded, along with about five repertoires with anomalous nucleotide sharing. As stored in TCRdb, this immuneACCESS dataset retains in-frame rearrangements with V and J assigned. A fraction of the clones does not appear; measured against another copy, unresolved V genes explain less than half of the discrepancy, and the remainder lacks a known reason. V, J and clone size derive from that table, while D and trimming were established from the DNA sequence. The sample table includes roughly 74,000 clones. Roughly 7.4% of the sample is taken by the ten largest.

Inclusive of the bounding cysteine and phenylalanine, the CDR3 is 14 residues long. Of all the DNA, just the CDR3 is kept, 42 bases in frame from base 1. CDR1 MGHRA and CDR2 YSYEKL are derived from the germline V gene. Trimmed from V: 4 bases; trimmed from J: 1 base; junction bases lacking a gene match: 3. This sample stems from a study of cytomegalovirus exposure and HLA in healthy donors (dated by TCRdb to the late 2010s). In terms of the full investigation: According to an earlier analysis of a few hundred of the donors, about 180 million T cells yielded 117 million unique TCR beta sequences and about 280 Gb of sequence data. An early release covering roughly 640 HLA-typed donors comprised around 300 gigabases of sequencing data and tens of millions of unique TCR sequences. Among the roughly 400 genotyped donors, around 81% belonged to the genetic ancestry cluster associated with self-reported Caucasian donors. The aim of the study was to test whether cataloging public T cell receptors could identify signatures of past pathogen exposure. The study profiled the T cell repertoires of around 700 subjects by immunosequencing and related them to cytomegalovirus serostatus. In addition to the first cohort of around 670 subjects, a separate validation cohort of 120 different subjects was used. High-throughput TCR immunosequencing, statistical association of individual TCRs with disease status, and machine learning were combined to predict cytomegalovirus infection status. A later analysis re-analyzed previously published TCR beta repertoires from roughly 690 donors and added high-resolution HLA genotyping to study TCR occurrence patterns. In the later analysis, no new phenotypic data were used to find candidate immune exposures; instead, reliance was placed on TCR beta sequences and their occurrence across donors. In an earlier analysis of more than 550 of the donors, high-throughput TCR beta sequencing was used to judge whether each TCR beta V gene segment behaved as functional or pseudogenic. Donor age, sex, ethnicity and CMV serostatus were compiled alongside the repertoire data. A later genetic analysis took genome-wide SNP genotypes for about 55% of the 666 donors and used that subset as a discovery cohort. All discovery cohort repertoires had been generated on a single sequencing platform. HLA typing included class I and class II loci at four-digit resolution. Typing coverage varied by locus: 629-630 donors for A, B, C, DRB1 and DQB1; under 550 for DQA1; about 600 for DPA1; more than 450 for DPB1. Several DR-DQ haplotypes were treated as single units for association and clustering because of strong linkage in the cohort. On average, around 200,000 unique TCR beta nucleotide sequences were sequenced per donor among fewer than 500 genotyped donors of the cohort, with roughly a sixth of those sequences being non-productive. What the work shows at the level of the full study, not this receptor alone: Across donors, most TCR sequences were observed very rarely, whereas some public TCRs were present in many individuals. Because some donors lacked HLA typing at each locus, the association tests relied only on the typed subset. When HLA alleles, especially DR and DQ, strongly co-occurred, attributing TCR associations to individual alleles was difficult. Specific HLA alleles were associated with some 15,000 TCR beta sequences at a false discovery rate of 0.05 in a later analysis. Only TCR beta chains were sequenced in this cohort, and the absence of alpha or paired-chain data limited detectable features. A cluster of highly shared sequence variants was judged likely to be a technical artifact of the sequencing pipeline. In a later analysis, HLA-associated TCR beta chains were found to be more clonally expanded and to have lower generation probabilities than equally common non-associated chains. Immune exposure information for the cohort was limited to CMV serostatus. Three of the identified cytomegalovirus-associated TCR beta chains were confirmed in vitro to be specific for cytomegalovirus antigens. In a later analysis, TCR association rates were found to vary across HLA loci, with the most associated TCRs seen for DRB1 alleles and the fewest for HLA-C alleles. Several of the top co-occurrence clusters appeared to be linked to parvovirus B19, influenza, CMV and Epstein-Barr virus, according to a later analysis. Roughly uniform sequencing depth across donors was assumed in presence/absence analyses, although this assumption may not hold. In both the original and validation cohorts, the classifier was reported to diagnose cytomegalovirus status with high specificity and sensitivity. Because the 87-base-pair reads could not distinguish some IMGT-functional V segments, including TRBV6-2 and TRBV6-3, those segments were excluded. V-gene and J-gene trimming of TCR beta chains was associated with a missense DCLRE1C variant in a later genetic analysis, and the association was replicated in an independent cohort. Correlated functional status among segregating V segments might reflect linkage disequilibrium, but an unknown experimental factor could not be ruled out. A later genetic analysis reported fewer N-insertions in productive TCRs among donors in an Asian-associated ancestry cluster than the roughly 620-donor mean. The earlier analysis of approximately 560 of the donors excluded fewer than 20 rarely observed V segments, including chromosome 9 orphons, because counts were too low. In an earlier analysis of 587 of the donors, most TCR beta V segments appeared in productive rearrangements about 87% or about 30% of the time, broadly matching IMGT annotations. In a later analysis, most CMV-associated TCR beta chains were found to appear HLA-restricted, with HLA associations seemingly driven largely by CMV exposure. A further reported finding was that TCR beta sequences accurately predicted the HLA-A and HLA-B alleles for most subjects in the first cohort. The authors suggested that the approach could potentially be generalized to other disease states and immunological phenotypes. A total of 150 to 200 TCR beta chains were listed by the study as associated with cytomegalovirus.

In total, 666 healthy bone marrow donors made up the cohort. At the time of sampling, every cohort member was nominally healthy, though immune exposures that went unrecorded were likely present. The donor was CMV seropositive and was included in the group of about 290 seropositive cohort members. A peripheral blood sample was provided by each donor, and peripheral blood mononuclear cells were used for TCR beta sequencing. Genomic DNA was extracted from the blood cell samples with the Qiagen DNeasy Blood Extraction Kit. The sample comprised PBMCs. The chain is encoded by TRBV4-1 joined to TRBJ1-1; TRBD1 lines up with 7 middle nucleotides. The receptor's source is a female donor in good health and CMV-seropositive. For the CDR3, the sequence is CASSLRQGNTEAFF. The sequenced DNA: TGCGCCAGCAGCCTGAGACAGGGGAACACTGAAGCTTTCTTT.